These 28 T cell receptor beta chains originate from one sample sequenced in a study of blood T cell repertoires in COVID-19. Produced via immunoSEQ multiplex PCR; TCRdb's table is partial and in-frame only. The sample has 100,000 to 150,000 clones, over 85% seen once. Sequencing used peripheral blood. All receptors derive from a man aged 50 to 59 with active COVID-19.

This clone has only one observation. The chain links TRBV6-6 to TRBJ1-2; TRBD1 matches 7 bases. Germline CDR1 MNHNY, CDR2 SVGAGI (reference sequence). With 7 bases clipped from V and 0 bases from J, the junction kept 8 bases outside the gene matches. The CDR3 is 15 residues long. The CDR3 region has the DNA TGTGCCAGCAACGGACAGGCAGAGGCTAACTATGGCTACACCTTC. The encoded protein is CASNGQAEANYGYTF.

The chain has TRBV2 and TRBJ1-4, with D tentatively TRBD1 (5 bases). This CDR3 region has 16 residues. With 5 bases removed from V and 7 bases from J, the gap between germline ends came to 20 bases. The germline CDR1 and CDR2 sequences are SNHLY and FYNNEI. The CDR3 nucleotides are TGTGCCAGCAGTCCAAGCCGACAGCTACCCAGTGAAAAACTGTTTTTT. Its protein product is CASSPSRQLPSEKLFF.

V and J are TRBV12-3 or TRBV12-4 and TRBJ2-1; TRBD2 matches 8 bases. There are 13 residues in the CDR3. The V and J ends lost 11 bases and 0 bases, in that order; junction bases with no gene match: 3. CDR3 amino acids: CASRGGSYNEQFF. The CDR3 DNA follows: TGTGCCTCCCGGGGGGGCTCCTACAATGAGCAGTTCTTC.

This chain uses TRBV6-6 with TRBJ1-5; perhaps TRBD1 as D (5 bases). The CDR3 length is 14 residues. Germline V gene data show CDR1 as MNHNY and CDR2 as SVGAGI (reference sequence). V dropped 7 bases and J dropped 0 bases, with 10 bases sitting between them. The CDR3 here is CASTGGYSNQPQHF. The DNA of the CDR3 is TGTGCCAGCACCGGGGGTTATAGCAATCAGCCCCAGCATTTT.

The rearrangement uses TRBV11-2 and TRBJ2-7; 7 bases line up with TRBD1. Germline CDR1 is SGHAT and CDR2 is FQNNGV. The CDR3 loop spans 15 amino acids. V lost 2 bases and J lost 4; bases outside the gene matches: 8. This chain's CDR3 is CASSLNQWTGYEQYV. The DNA for the CDR3 is TGTGCCAGCAGCTTAAATCAGTGGACAGGTTACGAGCAGTACGTC.

The sample holds a few counts of this clone. The rearrangement joins TRBV4-2 to TRBJ2-3, with 9 nucleotides matching TRBD2. After removal of 1 base from V and 3 bases from J, the junction contained 8 bases not matched to a gene. Per germline, CDR1 LGHNA and CDR2 YNFKEQ. This CDR3 has 17 residues. CDR3 nucleotide sequence: TGTGCCAGCAGCCAAGTGTCGTCTAGCGGGGTGACAGATACGCAGTATTTT. It is translated as CASSQVSSSGVTDTQYF.

The genes are TRBV27 and TRBJ2-3, with D possibly being TRBD2 (6 bases). Trimming cost V 8 bases and J 4 bases, with 7 bases left between them. In germline, CDR1 is MNHEY, CDR2 SMNVEV (reference sequence). The CDR3 covers 11 residues. The CDR3 nucleotides read TGTGCCAGCGGGAGGCCAGATACGCAGTATTTT. This sequence encodes CASGRPDTQYF.

This chain uses TRBV20-1 with TRBJ1-5; D unclear. V lost 3 bases and J lost 0, with 12 bases in between. The CDR3 spans 15 residues. In germline, CDR1 is DFQATT, CDR2 SNEGSKA (reference sequence). The CDR3 DNA is TGCAGTGCTAGTGACGATCCGGGTAGCAATCAGCCCCAGCATTTT. Translation: CSASDDPGSNQPQHF.

The chain combines TRBV6-5 with TRBJ2-4, with D tentatively TRBD1 (6 bases). The CDR3 contains 14 residues. Germline CDR1 and CDR2: MNHEY and SVGAGI. The ends were cut back, 4 bases at V and 7 bases at J, with 14 bases in the middle. The DNA of the CDR3 is TGTGCCAGCAGTTTTTCGACAGGTCCGAACATTCAGTACTTC. As protein: CASSFSTGPNIQYF.

The chain uses TRBV9 and TRBJ1-3; no reliable D call. CDR1 and CDR2 from the germline V gene are SGDLS and YYNGEE. The CDR3 is 19 amino acids. V shed 0 bases and J shed 7 bases, with 26 bases lying between them. The CDR3 spells CASSVGGARSHTGRNTIYF. CDR3 in DNA: TGTGCCAGCAGCGTAGGAGGCGCAAGAAGTCATACTGGTCGGAACACCATATATTTT.

This chain uses TRBV27 with TRBJ1-5; 7 bases are shared with TRBD1. The CDR3 covers 15 residues. The junction had 7 bases not matched to a gene; V was cut back by 2 bases and J by 6 bases. In germline, CDR1 is MNHEY, CDR2 SMNVEV (reference sequence). The CDR3 sequence: CASSLKGAGGQPQHF. CDR3 bases: TGTGCCAGCAGTTTAAAGGGGGCGGGCGGTCAGCCCCAGCATTTT.

The chain is built from TRBV11-2 and TRBJ2-7; D is uncertain. V lost 0 bases to trimming and J lost 2 bases, with 14 bases between them. Germline CDR1 is SGHAT and CDR2 is FQNNGV. This CDR3 has 16 amino acids. The CDR3 bases are TGTGCCAGCAGCTTAGAGCCGAGCCGATCAACCTACGAGCAGTACTTC. Translation: CASSLEPSRSTYEQYF.

This clone was detected only a few times. The J gene is TRBJ2-1, the V gene TRBV5-1, with TRBD2 identical over 12 bases. Germline CDR1 reads SGHRS; CDR2 reads YFSETQ. The J segment lost 6 bases and the V segment lost 4 bases, leaving 8 bases of the junction unmatched. The CDR3 is 16 residues long. The chain's CDR3 is CASSRGETSGGNEQFF. As DNA, the CDR3 is TGCGCCAGCAGCCGGGGAGAGACTAGCGGGGGCAATGAGCAGTTCTTC.

The rearrangement links TRBV7-8 to TRBJ1-5; D call uncertain. V shed 5 bases and J shed 0 bases, with 17 bases lying between them. CDR1 and CDR2 from the germline V gene are SGHVS and FQNEAQ. The CDR3 has 17 residues. As DNA, the CDR3 is TGTGCCAGCAGCCTCCTGGGAGGCCCCTATAGCAATCAGCCCCAGCATTTT. This codes for CASSLLGGPYSNQPQHF.

The rearrangement joins TRBV9 to TRBJ2-2, with 10 nucleotides matching TRBD2. This CDR3 contains 17 residues. The trim removed 7 bases at V and 0 bases at J, leaving 9 bases unmatched. Looked up from germline, CDR1 is SGDLS and CDR2 is YYNGEE. CDR3 protein: CASGGDLAGANTGELFF. The CDR3 DNA reads as TGTGCCAGCGGGGGAGACCTAGCGGGGGCGAACACCGGGGAGCTGTTTTTT.

The rearrangement links TRBV7-2 to TRBJ2-5; 7 bases map to TRBD1. V shed 2 bases and J 7 bases; nucleotides not matched to a gene: 4. The CDR3 extends over 13 amino acids. Per germline, CDR1 SGHTA and CDR2 FQGNSA. This chain's CDR3 is CASSLPGDRTQYF. As DNA, the CDR3 is TGTGCCAGCAGCTTACCAGGGGACAGGACCCAGTACTTC. Drawing the rest from reference TRBV7-2 and TRBJ2-5, the complete variable domain is GAGVSQSPSNKVTEKGKDVELRCDPISGHTALYWYRQSLGQGLEFLIYFQGNSAPDKSGLPSDRFSAERTGGSVSTLTIQRTQQEDSAVYLCASSLPGDRTQYFGPGTRLLVL.

The chain couples TRBV10-3 to TRBJ1-3; no clear D. The CDR3 runs to 13 residues. Germline values: CDR1 ENHRY, CDR2 SYGVKD. The V end was cut by 11 bases, the J end by 0 bases, with 11 bases between. The chain's CDR3 is CAASQNSGNTIYF. The CDR3 DNA follows: TGTGCCGCTAGTCAGAACTCTGGAAACACCATATATTTT.

The chain employs TRBV18 and TRBJ1-1; D gene uncertain. Looked up from germline, CDR1 is KGHSH and CDR2 is LQKENI. The CDR3 contains 13 residues. Trimming left V 3 bases short and J 2 bases short, with 7 bases between. The DNA of the CDR3 is TGTGCCAGCTCACCCGGGTTTAACACTGAAGCTTTCTTT. Encoded protein: CASSPGFNTEAFF.

This rearrangement joins TRBV6-5 to TRBJ2-1, with a possible D match to TRBD2 (5 bases). This CDR3 is 14 amino acids long. Germline CDR1 MNHEY, CDR2 SVGAGI. Between the trimmed V and J ends, which lost 8 bases and 3 bases, there was a span of 14 bases. This chain's CDR3 is CASRSADFYNEQFF. The CDR3 nucleotides read TGTGCCAGCCGTTCGGCGGACTTCTACAATGAGCAGTTCTTC.

For the CDR3, the DNA is TGCGCCAGCAGCTTGGGAGACAGGGCTGGGGCCAACGTCCTGACTTTC. Amino acid sequence: CASSLGDRAGANVLTF. The V call is TRBV5-1, the J call TRBJ2-6; 7 bases line up with TRBD1. V was clipped by 0 bases and J by 2 bases; unmatched bases: 2. Germline CDR1 is SGHRS and CDR2 is YFSETQ. This CDR3 spans 16 amino acids. Full variable domain (missing parts from reference TRBV5-1 and TRBJ2-6): KAGVTQTPRYLIKTRGQQVTLSCSPISGHRSVSWYQQTPGQGLQFLFEYFSETQRNKGNFPGRFSGRQFSNSRSEMNVSTLELGDSALYLCASSLGDRAGANVLTFGAGSRLTVL.

The rearrangement joins TRBV6-2 or TRBV6-3 to TRBJ1-6; D unresolved. The CDR3 consists of 16 residues. CDR1 and CDR2 from the germline V gene are MNHEY and SVGEGT. Trimming removed 2 bases at V and 10 bases at J, with 18 bases between. CDR3 sequence reads: CASSYGVGISLSPLHF. The CDR3 nucleotides read TGTGCCAGCAGTTACGGAGTCGGGATAAGCTTATCACCCCTCCACTTT.

This clone is a singleton in its sample. The V call is TRBV4-1, the J call TRBJ2-1; D call uncertain. The ends were cut back, 2 bases at V and 9 bases at J, with 8 bases in the middle. From germline, CDR1 is MGHRA and CDR2 YSYEKL. The CDR3 runs to 12 residues. The CDR3 sequence is CASSQPSREQFF. CDR3 sequence (DNA): TGCGCCAGCAGCCAACCTTCGCGTGAGCAGTTCTTC.

The V call is TRBV29-1, the J call TRBJ1-2, with 7 bases matching TRBD1. From germline, CDR1 is SQVTM and CDR2 ANQGSEA. V was clipped by 5 bases and J by 11 bases; unmatched bases: 8. The CDR3 has 11 residues. The CDR3 reads CSVTKDRPYTF. The DNA of the CDR3 is TGCAGCGTTACCAAGGACAGGCCGTACACCTTC.

V usage is TRBV7-2 and J usage is TRBJ2-1; tentative D call: TRBD2 (5 bases). CDR1 and CDR2 from the germline V gene are SGHTA and FQGNSA. V was trimmed by 5 bases and J by 7 bases, leaving 15 bases between them. The CDR3 has 14 residues. This CDR3 is CASSLNPTGNEQFF. The CDR3 nucleotides are TGTGCCAGCAGCCTTAACCCCACGGGGAATGAGCAGTTCTTC. The whole variable domain, remainder taken from reference TRBV7-2 and TRBJ2-1, is GAGVSQSPSNKVTEKGKDVELRCDPISGHTALYWYRQSLGQGLEFLIYFQGNSAPDKSGLPSDRFSAERTGGSVSTLTIQRTQQEDSAVYLCASSLNPTGNEQFFGPGTRLTVL.

This clone was seen just once. The chain links TRBV2 to TRBJ1-6; D remains unclear. The V gene's germline CDR1 is SNHLY and CDR2 FYNNEI. This CDR3 is 14 amino acids long. The V gene lost 2 bases and the J gene lost 3 bases, with 5 bases spanning the gap. The CDR3 sequence is CASSEQVYNSPLHF. The CDR3 DNA is TGTGCCAGCAGTGAACAGGTCTATAATTCACCCCTCCACTTT.

The chain has TRBV6-5 and TRBJ1-2, with a weak D call TRBD1 (6 bases). Germline values: CDR1 MNHEY, CDR2 SVGAGI. Trimming shortened V by 6 bases and J by 7 bases, and 15 bases separated the two germline ends. CDR3 length: 13 amino acids. The CDR3, as DNA: TGTGCCAGCAGAGGTACAGGGTTTAGTGGCTACACCTTC. Translation: CASRGTGFSGYTF.

This sequence joins TRBV29-1 and TRBJ2-1, with 10 bases that match TRBD2. The junction had 7 bases not matched to a gene; V was cut back by 1 base and J by 4 bases. The CDR3 sequence is 16 residues long. Germline V gene lookup returns CDR1 SQVTM and CDR2 ANQGSEA. Here the CDR3 reads CSVEGASGSRYNEQFF. The CDR3 region has the DNA TGCAGCGTTGAAGGCGCTAGCGGGAGTAGGTACAATGAGCAGTTCTTC.

The rearrangement links TRBV6-1 to TRBJ1-4, with D uncertain. Between the trimmed V and J ends, which lost 3 bases and 7 bases, there was a span of 12 bases. This CDR3 contains 14 residues. Germline V gene lookup returns CDR1 MNHNS and CDR2 SASEGT. The CDR3 loop is CASSDEGRGEKLFF. The CDR3 DNA reads TGTGCCAGCAGTGATGAGGGAAGAGGTGAAAAACTGTTTTTT.